The 10 T cell receptor beta chains in this list originate from one sample, sequenced in a study of cytomegalovirus exposure and HLA in healthy donors. 13 Jbeta primers and 60 Vbeta primers were used for the PCR. This table comes from immunoSEQ multiplex PCR, and its TCRdb copy is limited to in-frame clones, with some not included. The sample has roughly 180,000 clones, 75% to 80% seen once. Sequencing was performed on PBMCs. Source of these receptors: a man in his forties or fifties in good health and CMV-seropositive.

J is TRBJ1-6 and V is TRBV7-8, with 9 nucleotides matching TRBD1. This CDR3 spans 16 amino acids. The V gene's germline CDR1 is SGHVS and CDR2 FQNEAQ. J gave up 10 bases and V 5 bases, and 12 bases lay outside the gene matches. CDR3 in DNA: TGTGCCAGCAGCCCAAGGGGGACAGGGACGGGATCACCCCTCCACTTT. Amino acids: CASSPRGTGTGSPLHF.

The DNA of the CDR3 is TGTGCCATCGGGAGACAGGGGACAGACGAGCAGTACTTC. As protein: CAIGRQGTDEQYF. The chain recombines TRBV10-3 with TRBJ2-7, with 8 bases identical to TRBD1. Germline assignment: CDR1 ENHRY and CDR2 SYGVKD. CDR3 size: 13 residues. V lost 8 bases and J lost 5; bases outside the gene matches: 8.

This clone has only one observation. The genes are TRBV19 and TRBJ1-5, with D perhaps matching TRBD1 (5 bases). This CDR3 has 12 amino acids. The V and J ends lost 10 bases and 4 bases respectively, with 11 bases between them. The germline gives CDR1 LNHDA, CDR2 SQIVND (reference sequence). The CDR3 nucleotides read TGTGCCACGGCAGGGCAAAATCAGCCCCAGCATTTT. It yields the protein CATAGQNQPQHF.

The gene calls are TRBV5-6 and TRBJ2-3, with 8 bases lining up with TRBD1. The CDR3 extends over 15 amino acids. V was pared by 1 base and J by 6 bases, with 7 bases of the junction left unmatched. In germline, CDR1 is SGHDT, CDR2 YYEEEE. The CDR3 DNA is TGTGCCAGCAGCTTGTATGTCAGGGGGCAGGATACGCAGTATTTT. It encodes CASSLYVRGQDTQYF.

A single count supports this clone. The rearrangement joins TRBV18 to TRBJ2-5; D may be TRBD1 (6 bases). CDR1 and CDR2 from the germline V gene are KGHSH and LQKENI. Trimming shortened V by 4 bases and J by 5 bases, and 14 bases separated the two germline ends. This CDR3 is 14 amino acids long. The CDR3 here is CASSRSDRGETQYF. The CDR3 bases are TGTGCCAGCTCACGCTCGGACAGAGGGGAGACCCAGTACTTC.

The chain links TRBV18 to TRBJ2-7; 7 bases agree with TRBD1. The CDR3 is 16 amino acids. V lost 4 bases, J lost 3 bases, and 12 bases stayed unmatched. Per the germline V gene, CDR1 is KGHSH and CDR2 is LQKENI. For the CDR3, the DNA is TGTGCCAGCTCACGGACAGGTCCTTCTAGCCTCTACGAGCAGTACTTC. Translated, it gives CASSRTGPSSLYEQYF.

V usage is TRBV27 and J usage is TRBJ2-5, with D possibly matching TRBD2 (5 bases). The V and J ends lost 11 bases and 1 base respectively, with 11 bases between them. Germline V CDR1 and CDR2: MNHEY, SMNVEV (reference sequence). There are 12 residues in the CDR3. CDR3 in amino acids: CASQEVQETQYF. CDR3 DNA: TGTGCCTCCCAGGAGGTCCAAGAGACCCAGTACTTC.

J is TRBJ1-1 and V is TRBV28; 12 bases map to TRBD1. V lost 6 bases to trimming and J lost 4 bases; unmatched junction nucleotides: 9. The CDR3 totals 16 residues. Germline-derived CDR1 and CDR2 are MDHEN and SYDVKM. The DNA of the CDR3 is TGTGCCAGCAGCCTCGGGACAGGGGGCATTGGCACTGAAGCTTTCTTT. It translates to CASSLGTGGIGTEAFF.

V is TRBV5-1 and J is TRBJ1-2; D is uncertain. Germline assignment: CDR1 SGHRS and CDR2 YFSETQ. The CDR3 loop spans 14 amino acids. The V end lost 4 bases, the J end lost 0 bases, and 10 bases lay between the germline ends. The CDR3 DNA is TGCGCCAGCAGCCACATTGGTTCTAACTATGGCTACACCTTC. Translating gives CASSHIGSNYGYTF.

This chain uses TRBV6-1 with TRBJ1-2; TRBD1 is a possible D gene (5 bases). Per germline, CDR1 MNHNS and CDR2 SASEGT. The CDR3 has 14 residues. Trimming took 7 bases from V and 2 from J, leaving 14 bases between them. CDR3 amino acids: CASTLKQANYGYTF. The CDR3 coding sequence is TGTGCCAGCACCTTAAAACAGGCGAACTATGGCTACACCTTC.